The clone carrying this T cell receptor beta chain was recorded many times. Antigen specificity is unknown. The sample originates from a study of metastatic and nonmetastatic thyroid tumors. Whole-study context: Peripheral blood and tumor or nodule samples from malignant and benign thyroid patients were compared. Broader study findings: Reportedly, malignant thyroid tumors had significantly higher TCR beta diversity than benign nodules, in blood and tumor.

As originally analysed: In papillary thyroid cancer, a distant-metastasis classifier was built using CDR3 differences across clinicopathological groups. Via MiXCR, TCRdb re-called the PCR reads. TCRdb, rather than the study authors, made the V and J calls. Altogether around 18,000 clones are present, over 20% being singletons, with the ten largest covering about 18%. The CDR3 contains 12 residues. Between the trimmed V and J ends, which lost 5 bases and 10 bases, there was a span of 10 bases. Germline assignment: CDR1 SGDLS and CDR2 YYNGEE. All patients were untreated before thyroid surgery. This rearrangement joins TRBV9 to TRBJ1-6; no reliable D call. The specimen was tumor tissue. This receptor was identified in a female donor with papillary thyroid cancer or a benign thyroid nodule (not recorded which). Some clones in this sample may be carry-over from other donors' samples. The CDR3 loop reads CASSTDWSPLHF. CDR3 DNA: TGTGCCAGCAGTACCGACTGGTCACCCCTCCACTTT.